Listed here are 2 T cell receptor beta chains from one sample, sequenced in a study of T cells expressing NK-cell markers. Reanalyzing the 5' RACE reads, TCRdb keeps one entry per CDR3 protein, without DNA. Recorded for this sample: approximately 380,000 distinct CDR3 sequences. Sample: blood T cells: a sorted CD56 or NKG2C T cell subset, CD4+ or CD8+ T cells, or bulk PBMC T cells (not recorded which). These receptors were taken from a man aged 18 to 69 in good health.

CDR3 sequence: CSARPLAGLDEQYF. The J gene is TRBJ2-7, the V gene TRBV20-1; lacking DNA, the TRBD1 call made by TCRdb goes unchecked. This CDR3 region has 14 residues. CDR1 is DFQATT and CDR2 is SNEGSKA in the germline V gene (reference sequence).

The chain uses TRBV7-6 and TRBJ1-1. Germline CDR1 and CDR2: SGHVS and FNYEAQ. The CDR3 is made up of 15 amino acids. This chain's CDR3 is CASSLEGQMNTEAFF.